This entry lists 25 T cell receptor beta chains sequenced from one sample in a study of human T cells and chemical hapten exposure. Time point in this sample: pre-sensitization, week 0. The sample's treatment: therapeutic diphenylcyclopropenone sensitization with weekly scalp DPC. Each CDR3 protein gets one entry after TCRdb re-called the RACE reads with MiXCR. The sample includes 95,000 to 150,000 distinct CDR3 sequences, about 14% of them seen just once. The material sequenced was whole blood, taken in connection with sensitization to the hapten diphenylcyclopropenone (DPC). The source of these receptors is a woman younger than 30 with alopecia areata. Some clones in this sample may be carry-over from other donors' samples.

This clonotype was observed at least ten times. V gene TRBV6-1 combines with J gene TRBJ1-1; no clear D gene. Germline CDR1 and CDR2: MNHNS and SASEGT. The CDR3 totals 15 residues. Trimming stripped 2 bases from V and 1 base from J, with 11 bases between. CDR3 region: CASSEPFAENTEAFF. CDR3 DNA sequence: TGTGCCAGCAGTGAACCTTTCGCGGAGAACACTGAAGCTTTCTTT.

There are a few counts of this clonotype. The V gene is TRBV7-9, the J gene TRBJ2-2; D gene ambiguous. This CDR3 spans 16 amino acids. Germline V CDR1 and CDR2: SEHNR, FQNEAQ (reference sequence). V lost 4 bases to trimming and J lost 7 bases, with 19 bases between them. The CDR3 DNA sequence: TGTGCCAGCAGCTCCTGGATGTCAGCGCCGGGCGGGGAGCTGTTTTTT. This translates into CASSSWMSAPGGELFF.

The chain employs TRBV3-1 and TRBJ1-2; no definite D call. The V end was cut by 3 bases, the J end by 1 base, with 21 bases between. The CDR3 consists of 18 residues. Germline lookup yields CDR1 LGHDT and CDR2 YNNKEL (reference sequence). The CDR3 DNA sequence: TGTGCCAGCAGCCATCTCGCTTCGCGGAGATCGGATAACTATGGCTACACCTTC. This translates into CASSHLASRRSDNYGYTF.

Ten or more counts support this clonotype. The chain links TRBV4-1 to TRBJ1-5; no reliable D call. CDR1 and CDR2 from the germline V gene are MGHRA and YSYEKL. This CDR3 has 16 amino acids. V was shortened by 1 base and J by 0 bases, with 10 bases between the two germline ends. The CDR3 bases are TGCGCCAGCAGCCAAGTTAGAGTCTATAGCAATCAGCCCCAGCATTTT. Amino acids: CASSQVRVYSNQPQHF.

The chain uses TRBV14 and TRBJ2-7, with D hard to call. CDR3 length: 17 residues. The germline gives CDR1 SGHDN, CDR2 FVKESK. V lost 1 base and J lost 0, with 16 bases in between. CDR3 nucleotide sequence: TGTGCCAGCAGCCAAGGGGGTCCTTGGCAGGCCTCCTACGAGCAGTACTTC. Amino acids: CASSQGGPWQASYEQYF.

There are many counts of this clonotype. The chain joins TRBV7-2 to TRBJ2-3, with a tentative D call TRBD1 (5 bases). Germline-derived CDR1 and CDR2 are SGHTA and FQGNSA. With 3 bases removed from V and 3 bases from J, the gap between germline ends came to 13 bases. The CDR3 is made up of 15 amino acids. The CDR3 loop is CASSFSQGVTDTQYF. The CDR3 DNA sequence: TGTGCCAGCAGCTTCTCCCAGGGTGTAACAGATACGCAGTATTTT.

The chain joins TRBV20-1 to TRBJ1-2; D is unresolved. Per germline, CDR1 DFQATT and CDR2 SNEGSKA (reference sequence). This CDR3 region has 13 residues. The germline V and J ends were trimmed by 4 bases and 4 bases, with 13 bases remaining between them. Here the CDR3 DNA reads TGCAGTGCTAACGGACCGATATCCTATGGCTACACCTTC. Amino acids: CSANGPISYGYTF.

In this sample, this clonotype turned up many times. The genes are TRBV6-2 or TRBV6-3 and TRBJ2-6, with D possibly called TRBD1 or TRBD2 (5 bases each). The CDR3 spans 15 residues. CDR1 is MNHEY, CDR2 SVGEGT, per germline. V was pared by 11 bases and J by 0 bases, with 14 bases between. CDR3 DNA: TGTGCCGCCCGGGACGGCAGCTCTGGGGCCAACGTCCTGACTTTC. This translates into CAARDGSSGANVLTF.

The V call is TRBV12-5, the J call TRBJ1-4; TRBD1 aligns across 9 bases. Germline V gene sequence: CDR1 LGHNT, CDR2 FRNRAP. CDR3 length: 12 amino acids. V trimming: 8 bases; J trimming: 8 bases; junction bases outside the gene matches: 3. The CDR3 nucleotides read TGTGCTAGTACAGGGGGCGGGGAAAAACTGTTTTTT. Amino acid sequence: CASTGGGEKLFF.

This clonotype was seen ten or more times. The chain couples TRBV18 to TRBJ1-1; maybe TRBD1 (5 bases). The germline CDR1 and CDR2 sequences are KGHSH and LQKENI. The CDR3 is made up of 19 amino acids. Trimming took 2 bases from V and 0 from J, leaving 22 bases between them. In DNA, the CDR3 is TGTGCCAGCTCACCAACATCGCGGGGGATGGCTATCATGAACACTGAAGCTTTCTTT. Its translation is CASSPTSRGMAIMNTEAFF. Variable domain in full (rest from reference TRBV18 and TRBJ1-1): NAGVMQNPRHLVRRRGQEARLRCSPMKGHSHVYWYRQLPEEGLKFMVYLQKENIIDESGMPKERFSAEFPKEGPSILRIQQVVRGDSAAYFCASSPTSRGMAIMNTEAFFGQGTRLTVV.

This clonotype was observed many times. This rearrangement joins TRBV12-3 or TRBV12-4 to TRBJ1-1; TRBD1 might be the D (5 bases). Trimming took off 6 bases at V and 0 bases at J, with 14 bases between the two ends. This CDR3 spans 15 amino acids. In nucleotides, the CDR3 is TGTGCCAGCAGCCGACAGTTCCTCATGAACACTGAAGCTTTCTTT. Residues: CASSRQFLMNTEAFF.

Turning to this clonotype: A read error is possible here, since a much larger clone lies one base away. The chain carries TRBV5-4 and TRBJ1-1, with D unclear. This CDR3 is 12 amino acids long. Per germline, CDR1 SGHNT and CDR2 YYREEE (reference sequence). With 0 bases removed from V and 6 bases from J, the gap between germline ends came to 6 bases. The CDR3 is CASSLVDSEAFF. CDR3 DNA sequence: TGTGCCAGCAGCTTGGTGGACTCTGAAGCTTTCTTT.

The CDR3 loop is CASGAFYEQYF. CDR3 DNA sequence: TGTGCCAGCGGTGCCTTCTACGAGCAGTACTTC. The gene calls are TRBV27 and TRBJ2-7; no firm D call. Germline V gene lookup returns CDR1 MNHEY and CDR2 SMNVEV (reference sequence). The V end was cut by 8 bases, the J end by 3 bases, with 8 bases between. This CDR3 spans 11 amino acids.

This sequence joins TRBV18 and TRBJ2-5; D is ambiguous. The ends were cut back, 2 bases at V and 2 bases at J, with 9 bases in the middle. Per the germline V gene, CDR1 is KGHSH and CDR2 is LQKENI. This CDR3 region has 14 residues. In DNA, the CDR3 is TGTGCCAGCTCACCATCAGGCCAACAAGAGACCCAGTACTTC. Its translation: CASSPSGQQETQYF.

This clonotype was counted only a few times. The chain joins TRBV4-3 to TRBJ2-2; D unclear. The V and J ends lost 4 bases and 5 bases respectively, with 5 bases between them. The CDR3 is 12 residues long. Germline CDR1 and CDR2: LGHNA and YSLEER. This chain's CDR3 is CASSRRTGELFF. CDR3 DNA sequence: TGCGCCAGCAGCCGCCGAACCGGGGAGCTGTTTTTT.

This clonotype was detected only a few times. The chain has TRBV6-2 or TRBV6-3 and TRBJ1-5; tentative D call: TRBD1 (5 bases). The CDR3 is 16 residues long. V was trimmed by 1 base and J by 2 bases, leaving 12 bases between them. CDR1 and CDR2 (germline): MNHEY, SVGEGT. The CDR3 loop reads CASSYWAGIGNQPQHF. In DNA form, the CDR3 reads TGTGCCAGCAGTTACTGGGCAGGGATCGGCAATCAGCCCCAGCATTTT.

In its sample, this clonotype was seen many times. The rearrangement uses TRBV19 and TRBJ2-2, with TRBD2 matching over 7 bases. The trim removed 0 bases at V and 5 bases at J, leaving 6 bases unmatched. This CDR3 region has 16 residues. Germline V gene data show CDR1 as LNHDA and CDR2 as SQIVND (reference sequence). CDR3 sequence reads: CASSIDGQGLTGELFF. The CDR3 bases are TGTGCCAGTAGTATAGATGGCCAGGGACTAACCGGGGAGCTGTTTTTT.

Only a few counts were recorded for this clonotype. The chain links TRBV7-9 to TRBJ2-7; TRBD1 aligns across 7 bases. Looked up from germline, CDR1 is SEHNR and CDR2 is FQNEAQ (reference sequence). The CDR3 is made up of 15 amino acids. Trimming took 5 bases from V and 4 from J; bases not matched to a gene: 11. This chain's CDR3 is CASSPRQGPVYEQYF. As DNA, the CDR3 is TGTGCCAGCAGCCCCCGACAGGGTCCGGTATACGAGCAGTACTTC.

This chain joins TRBV13 and TRBJ1-4, with D perhaps matching TRBD1 (5 bases). Trimming took off 3 bases at V and 0 bases at J, with 11 bases between the two ends. The germline V gene has CDR1 PRHDT and CDR2 FYEKMQ (reference sequence). The CDR3 loop spans 16 amino acids. Written as DNA, the CDR3 is TGTGCCAGCAGCTTTACGGGGGATGCAACTAATGAAAAACTGTTTTTT. Translation: CASSFTGDATNEKLFF.

The rearrangement joins TRBV6-5 to TRBJ2-2; 8 positions agree with TRBD2. The CDR3 runs to 16 residues. CDR1 and CDR2 from the germline V gene are MNHEY and SVGAGI. The V segment lost 5 bases and the J segment 0 bases; nucleotides outside the gene matches: 5. The CDR3 DNA follows: TGTGCCAGCAGTCCGGGGGGACTAGCGAACACCGGGGAGCTGTTTTTT. This sequence encodes CASSPGGLANTGELFF.

This clonotype has a handful of counts. V and J are TRBV20-1 and TRBJ1-1; unclear D gene. This CDR3 region has 12 residues. CDR1 and CDR2 (germline): DFQATT, SNEGSKA (reference sequence). The V end lost 3 bases, the J end lost 0 bases, and 5 bases lay between the germline ends. DNA for the CDR3: TGCAGTGCTAGTCTCCTGAACACTGAAGCTTTCTTT. This gives the protein CSASLLNTEAFF.

This clonotype was seen only a few times. The gene calls are TRBV11-2 and TRBJ1-6; D is unresolved. The V gene's germline CDR1 is SGHAT and CDR2 FQNNGV. Trimming removed 1 base at V and 10 bases at J, with 8 bases between. The CDR3 sequence is 13 residues long. CDR3 protein: CASSLGTDSPLHF. The CDR3 region has the DNA TGTGCCAGCAGCTTAGGGACGGACTCACCCCTCCACTTT.

The table lists this clonotype with a few counts. The chain uses TRBV4-3 and TRBJ2-3; D unresolved. Germline CDR1 is LGHNA and CDR2 is YSLEER. This CDR3 comprises 17 residues. Trimming took 1 base from V and 0 from J, leaving 14 bases between them. This CDR3 is CASSQANLRLSTDTQYF. The CDR3 DNA reads as TGCGCCAGCAGCCAAGCCAACCTGCGATTAAGCACAGATACGCAGTATTTT.

This clonotype has a handful of counts. CDR3 sequence (DNA): TGTGCCAGCAGTGCAGGGGACAGGGGGACGGCTTTCTTT. Translation gives CASSAGDRGTAFF. V usage is TRBV2 and J usage is TRBJ1-1; 11 nucleotides align to TRBD1. Germline CDR1 and CDR2: SNHLY and FYNNEI. The CDR3 contains 13 residues. V was pared by 4 bases and J by 11 bases, with 6 bases of the junction left unmatched. Full variable domain (outside the CDR3, taken from reference TRBV2 and TRBJ1-1): EPEVTQTPSHQVTQMGQEVILRCVPISNHLYFYWYRQILGQKVEFLVSFYNNEISEKSEIFDDQFSVERPDGSNFTLKIRSTKLEDSAMYFCASSAGDRGTAFFGQGTRLTVV.

This clonotype was seen at least ten times. The chain joins TRBV29-1 to TRBJ1-1; D is undetermined. Germline values: CDR1 SQVTM, CDR2 ANQGSEA. V lost 6 bases to trimming and J lost 13 bases, with 9 bases between them. The CDR3 is made up of 8 amino acids. The CDR3 nucleotides read TGCAGCGTCCCTGAGGGTTTCTTT. It yields the protein CSVPEGFF.